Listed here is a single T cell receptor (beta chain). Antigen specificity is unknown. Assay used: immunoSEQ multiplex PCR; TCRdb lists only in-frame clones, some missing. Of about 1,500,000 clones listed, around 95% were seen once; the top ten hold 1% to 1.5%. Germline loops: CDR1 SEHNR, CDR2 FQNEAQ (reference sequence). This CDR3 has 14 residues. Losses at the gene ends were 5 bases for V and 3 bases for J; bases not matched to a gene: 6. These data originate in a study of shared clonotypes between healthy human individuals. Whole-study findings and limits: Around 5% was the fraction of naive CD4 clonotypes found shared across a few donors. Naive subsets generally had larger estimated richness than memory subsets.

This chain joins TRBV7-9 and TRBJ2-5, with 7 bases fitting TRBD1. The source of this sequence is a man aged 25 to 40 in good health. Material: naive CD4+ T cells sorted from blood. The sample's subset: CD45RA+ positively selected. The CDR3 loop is CASSQTGTEETQYF. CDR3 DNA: TGTGCCAGCAGCCAAACCGGGACAGAAGAGACCCAGTACTTC.